This T cell receptor (beta chain) was captured in a study of TIL therapy for anti-PD-1-resistant metastatic lung cancer. Time point meaning: pre-treatment sample, taken before nivolumab and TIL therapy. Most excised metastases sampled were pleural nodules or supraclavicular lymph nodes. CDR1 LGHNA and CDR2 YSLEER come from the germline V gene. V lost 1 base to trimming and J lost 6 bases, with 13 bases between them. This CDR3 comprises 15 residues. Sequencing used immunoSEQ v3. Repertoires were generated with immunoSEQ multiplex PCR, while TCRdb's copy carries only in-frame clones and drops some. Of about 13,000 clones listed, 66% are singletons.

Specimen: tumor tissue, collected at baseline. This clonotype originated in a woman between 25 and 80 years old with non-small cell lung cancer. This rearrangement joins TRBV4-3 to TRBJ1-5, with D possibly matching TRBD1 (5 bases). This CDR3 reads CASSQVVGASQPQHF. The CDR3 bases are TGCGCCAGCAGCCAAGTAGTAGGGGCGAGTCAGCCCCAGCATTTT.